The clone carrying this T cell receptor beta chain was seen once. V was shortened by 3 bases and J by 7 bases, with 19 bases between the two germline ends. The germline V gene encodes CDR1 LGHNA and CDR2 YSLEER. There are 15 residues in the CDR3. The sample belongs to a study of T cell responses to AZD1222 COVID-19 vaccine. TCRdb's table, derived via immunoSEQ multiplex PCR, lists solely in-frame clones and lacks some. The table has about 160,000 clones, roughly nine tenths seen once. The V and J genes are TRBV4-3 and TRBJ2-7; D could derive from TRBD1 or TRBD2 (6 bases each). The TCR originated in an adult who received the AZD1222 COVID-19 vaccine. The specimen was peripheral blood, collected 28 days after the second AZD1222 dose. The CDR3 DNA reads TGCGCCAGCAGCCACCCAGGACAGTCCGCGGGGGAGCAGTACTTC. Residues: CASSHPGQSAGEQYF.